What follows are 15 T cell receptor beta chains derived from one specimen sequenced in a study of cytomegalovirus exposure and HLA in healthy donors. In the PCR, 60 Vbeta and 13 Jbeta primers were used. Sequencing used immunoSEQ multiplex PCR; TCRdb keeps in-frame clones, though not all of them. The sample totals more than 75,000 clones. The sequenced material came from PBMCs. These TCRs come from a man aged 45-65 years in good health and CMV-seropositive.

This sequence joins TRBV29-1 and TRBJ2-7; unclear D gene. CDR1 is SQVTM and CDR2 is ANQGSEA in the germline V gene. V was cut by 5 bases and J by 4 bases, with 9 bases left in between. The CDR3 loop spans 11 amino acids. CDR3 sequence reads: CSVQSVYEQYF. CDR3 DNA: TGCAGCGTTCAAAGCGTTTACGAGCAGTACTTC.

The rearrangement links TRBV6-4 to TRBJ2-1, with 7 bases fitting TRBD2. In germline, CDR1 is MRHNA, CDR2 SNTAGT. The CDR3 totals 15 residues. V was pared by 3 bases and J by 7 bases, with 9 bases of the junction left unmatched. The CDR3 bases are TGTGCCAGCAGTGATGAGGGAGGGCCGGGTAATGAGCAGTTCTTC. The encoded protein is CASSDEGGPGNEQFF.

The chain uses TRBV4-3 and TRBJ2-1; the match to TRBD1 covers 8 bases. Germline-derived CDR1 and CDR2 are LGHNA and YSLEER. V gave up 4 bases and J gave up 4 bases; unmatched junction bases: 0. The CDR3 spans 13 residues. As DNA, the CDR3 is TGCGCCAGCAGCCGGGACAGGTACAATGAGCAGTTCTTC. Encoded protein: CASSRDRYNEQFF.

This rearrangement joins TRBV30 to TRBJ1-5; D call uncertain. V lost 0 bases and J lost 4, with 7 bases in between. This CDR3 is built from 13 residues. CDR1 is GTSNPN, CDR2 SVGIG, per germline (reference sequence). The CDR3 spells CAWSVGSNQPQHF. The DNA of the CDR3 is TGTGCCTGGAGTGTCGGTTCTAATCAGCCCCAGCATTTT. Variable domain in full (rest from reference TRBV30 and TRBJ1-5): SQTIHQWPATLVQPVGSPLSLECTVEGTSNPNLYWYRQAAGRGLQLLFYSVGIGQISSEVPQNLSASRPQDRQFILSSKKLLLSDSGFYLCAWSVGSNQPQHFGDGTRLSIL.

V usage is TRBV6-5 and J usage is TRBJ2-7; TRBD1 agrees at 8 bases. There are 14 residues in the CDR3. Germline values: CDR1 MNHEY, CDR2 SVGAGI. After removal of 5 bases from V and 6 bases from J, the junction contained 9 bases not matched to a gene. CDR3 loop: CASSPGDRLSEQYF. CDR3 nucleotides: TGTGCCAGCAGTCCGGGGGACAGGCTCAGCGAGCAGTACTTC.

The rearrangement joins TRBV11-2 to TRBJ2-7, with 7 bases that match TRBD2. V shed 5 bases and J 4 bases; nucleotides not matched to a gene: 8. Per germline, CDR1 SGHAT and CDR2 FQNNGV. The CDR3 has 14 amino acids. CDR3 DNA sequence: TGTGCCAGCAGCCCCGGGACTATTCTATACGAGCAGTACTTC. It encodes CASSPGTILYEQYF.

The V call is TRBV6-5, the J call TRBJ2-1; D ambiguous. The CDR3 has 15 residues. Germline assignment: CDR1 MNHEY and CDR2 SVGAGI. Trimming left V 6 bases short and J 0 bases short, with 12 bases between. This CDR3 is CASRRSTLSYNEQFF. CDR3 sequence (DNA): TGTGCCAGCAGAAGGAGTACCCTCTCCTACAATGAGCAGTTCTTC.

The V call is TRBV18, the J call TRBJ2-7; D possibly corresponds to TRBD1 (6 bases). The germline gives CDR1 KGHSH, CDR2 LQKENI. The germline V and J ends were trimmed by 4 bases and 2 bases, with 9 bases remaining between them. This CDR3 spans 13 amino acids. DNA of the CDR3: TGTGCCAGCTCACGGGGGCCGACCTACGAGCAGTACGTC. It specifies CASSRGPTYEQYV.

The chain employs TRBV13 and TRBJ2-4; the D is unclear. Germline V CDR1 and CDR2: PRHDT, FYEKMQ (reference sequence). The CDR3 runs to 12 residues. The V gene lost 0 bases and the J gene lost 9 bases, with 6 bases spanning the gap. The CDR3 DNA reads TGTGCCAGCAGCTTAGGAGCGACCATTCAGTACTTC. Its protein is CASSLGATIQYF.

This rearrangement joins TRBV2 to TRBJ2-1; no definite D call. V gave up 3 bases and J gave up 8 bases, with 2 bases separating them. CDR1 and CDR2 (germline): SNHLY, FYNNEI. The CDR3 is made up of 10 amino acids. The CDR3 DNA sequence: TGTGCCAGCAGTGACTATGAGCAGTTCTTC. Protein sequence: CASSDYEQFF.

The CDR3 loop is CASSSRGGTDTQYF. The CDR3 DNA reads as TGTGCCAGCTCCAGCAGGGGCGGGACAGATACGCAGTATTTT. The chain joins TRBV18 to TRBJ2-3; the D gene is possibly TRBD1 (6 bases). Germline V gene data show CDR1 as KGHSH and CDR2 as LQKENI. CDR3 size: 14 residues. The V gene lost 6 bases and the J gene lost 3 bases, with 13 bases spanning the gap.

The gene calls are TRBV11-2 and TRBJ2-1; TRBD2 agrees at 8 bases. With 5 bases clipped from V and 6 bases from J, the junction kept 3 bases outside the gene matches. Germline loops: CDR1 SGHAT, CDR2 FQNNGV. The CDR3 consists of 13 residues. This CDR3 is CASSLGLANEQFF. CDR3 coding DNA: TGTGCCAGCAGCCTAGGACTAGCCAATGAGCAGTTCTTC.

This sequence joins TRBV27 and TRBJ2-2; 8 positions agree with TRBD1. With 7 bases clipped from V and 4 bases from J, the junction kept 8 bases outside the gene matches. The CDR3 loop spans 15 amino acids. Germline CDR1 and CDR2: MNHEY and SMNVEV (reference sequence). CDR3 nucleotide sequence: TGTGCCAGCACCTTACAGGGGACAGGCACCGGGGAGCTGTTTTTT. This gives the protein CASTLQGTGTGELFF.

The chain couples TRBV20-1 to TRBJ2-2; D remains unclear. This CDR3 is built from 11 residues. The V gene lost 6 bases and the J gene lost 7 bases, with 9 bases spanning the gap. The germline V gene encodes CDR1 DFQATT and CDR2 SNEGSKA (reference sequence). CDR3 protein: CSAYSSGELFF. CDR3 coding DNA: TGCAGTGCATATTCTAGCGGGGAGCTGTTTTTT.

CDR3 sequence reads: CASTQGYGYTF. The CDR3 nucleotides are TGTGCCAGCACGCAGGGCTATGGCTACACCTTC. The rearrangement uses TRBV6-5 and TRBJ1-2; TRBD1 is a possible D gene (5 bases). This CDR3 has 11 amino acids. Germline V CDR1 and CDR2: MNHEY, SVGAGI. Trimming left V 7 bases short and J 4 bases short, with 7 bases between.